This T cell receptor (beta chain) was found in a study of cytomegalovirus exposure and HLA in healthy donors. Both 60 Vbeta primers and 13 Jbeta primers went into the PCR. Repertoires were generated with immunoSEQ multiplex PCR, while TCRdb's copy carries only in-frame clones and drops some. The repertoire has about 150,000 clones, about 76% of them found once; the top ten carry over 6%. Study findings and constraints: In a later analysis, more than 15,000 TCR beta sequences were associated with HLA alleles at 0.05 false discovery rate. Upon later analysis, TCR association rates were observed to vary by HLA locus, being highest for DRB1 and lowest for HLA-C.

Germline CDR1 and CDR2: MNHNS and SASEGT. This CDR3 contains 13 residues. Deletions cut 6 bases from V and 8 bases from J, with 16 bases between. At sampling all donors were nominally healthy, likely with unrecorded immune exposures. Points on this clone: Antigen specificity is unknown.

The sequence was collected from a man aged 25-40 years in good health and CMV-seropositive. Sequenced material: PBMCs. The V and J genes are TRBV6-1 and TRBJ1-1, with D possibly TRBD1 on 5 matching bases. CDR3 protein: CASRGRTPNEAFF. As DNA, the CDR3 is TGTGCCAGCAGAGGTAGGACACCCAACGAAGCTTTCTTT.